Listed below are T cell receptor beta chains from one sample, sequenced in a study of blood T cell repertoires in COVID-19. Profiling relied on immunoSEQ multiplex PCR, and the TCRdb table lists in-frame clones only, not all of them. The table includes 200,000 to 300,000 clones, approximately 86% detected once. Sequencing was carried out using PBMCs or T cells enriched from blood (not recorded which). Every receptor here comes from a middle-aged woman with acute COVID-19. The CDR3 runs from the conserved cysteine through the conserved F or W. A D gene is named only where the DNA matches it firmly. The size of a clone is reported for some rows only, either as once, few or many, or as a class for expanded clones.

V	J	size	D	CDR3	DNA
TRBV7-9	TRBJ1-1	NA	TRBD1	CASSQITGDPEAFF	TGTGCCAGCAGCCAAATCACAGGGGACCCTGAAGCTTTCTTT
TRBV12-3/TRBV12-4	TRBJ1-2	NA	NA	CASSPGLAMGYTF	TGTGCCAGCAGCCCGGGACTTGCTATGGGCTACACCTTC
TRBV3-1/TRBV3-2	TRBJ2-2	NA	NA	CASSPRLSTGELFF	TGTGCCAGCAGCCCCAGACTGAGCACCGGGGAGCTGTTTTTT
TRBV25-1	TRBJ2-7	NA	NA	CASRSRSSYEQYF	TGTGCCAGCAGGAGTAGGAGCTCCTACGAGCAGTACTTC
TRBV3-1/TRBV3-2	TRBJ2-1	NA	TRBD1	CASSQASGAGGDEQFF	TGTGCCAGCAGCCAAGCCTCGGGGGCAGGGGGCGATGAGCAGTTCTTC
TRBV9	TRBJ2-1	NA	NA	CASSVAEDNEQFF	TGTGCCAGCAGCGTAGCAGAAGACAATGAGCAGTTCTTC
TRBV7-9	TRBJ2-5	NA	NA	CASSSKDTQETQYF	TGTGCCAGCAGCTCCAAGGACACTCAAGAGACCCAGTACTTC
TRBV7-9	TRBJ2-1	few	TRBD1	CASSRQGNEQFF	TGTGCCAGCAGCCGACAGGGCAACGAGCAGTTCTTC
TRBV9	TRBJ2-1	NA	TRBD2	CASSVGTSENNEQFF	TGTGCCAGCAGCGTCGGGACTAGCGAGAACAATGAGCAGTTCTTC
TRBV15	TRBJ1-2	NA	TRBD1	CATSRDGTDDGYTF	TGTGCCACCAGCAGAGATGGGACAGATGATGGCTACACCTTC